The T cell receptor beta chain described here comes from a study of blood T cell repertoires in COVID-19. The ends lost 4 bases at V and 2 bases at J; junction bases unmatched: 2. CDR3 length: 14 residues. Germline V gene data show CDR1 as LGHDT and CDR2 as YNNKEL (reference sequence). Here immunoSEQ multiplex PCR was the method, and the copy in TCRdb shows in-frame clones only, minus some. The table lists a few hundred thousand clones, 80% to 90% of them singletons. Recruitment covered over 20 US areas and drew participants whose ages spanned 18 to 89 years. This clonotype was sampled from a woman in her forties or fifties who had recovered from COVID-19. The chain links TRBV3-1 (or the pseudogene TRBV3-2) to TRBJ1-3; the match to TRBD1 covers 7 bases. The sample comprised PBMCs or T cells enriched from blood (not recorded which). In nucleotides, the CDR3 is TGTGCCAGCAGCCTTACAGGGGCTGGAAACACCATATATTTT. Protein product: CASSLTGAGNTIYF.